The 26 T cell receptor beta chains below were found in one sample sequenced in a study of blood T cell repertoires in COVID-19. The data were produced by immunoSEQ multiplex PCR, yet TCRdb's version contains in-frame clones alone and is incomplete. The sample holds some 200,000 clones; around 86% are singletons and the top ten take about 4.8%. The sequenced material came from peripheral blood. These receptors were collected from an older woman with COVID-19, enrolled during active disease.

The V call is TRBV7-9, the J call TRBJ1-4, with D maybe TRBD1 (5 bases). CDR1 and CDR2 (germline): SEHNR, FQNEAQ (reference sequence). CDR3 length: 13 amino acids. V lost 5 bases and J 4 bases, leaving 8 bases between the germline ends. In DNA, the CDR3 is TGTGCCAGCAGCCAGACAGTTAATGAAAAACTGTTTTTT. It is translated as CASSQTVNEKLFF.

J is TRBJ1-5 and V is TRBV19; 11 bases match TRBD1. V dropped 8 bases and J dropped 3; count of bases not matched to a gene: 18. The CDR3 length is 19 residues. Germline CDR1 and CDR2: LNHDA and SQIVND (reference sequence). CDR3 bases: TGTGCCAGTCGCTCGGAGGTAGGACAGGGGGCTTATGACAATCAGCCCCAGCATTTT. Translated, it gives CASRSEVGQGAYDNQPQHF.

J is TRBJ1-2 and V is TRBV5-8, with D possibly being TRBD1 (6 bases). CDR1 is SGHTS, CDR2 YDEGEE, per germline. The germline V and J ends were trimmed by 3 bases and 8 bases, with 17 bases remaining between them. CDR3 size: 14 residues. This CDR3 reads CASSSGTLGRGYTF. The CDR3 nucleotides are TGTGCCAGCAGCTCCGGGACACTGGGACGGGGCTACACCTTC.

The J gene is TRBJ2-5, the V gene TRBV29-1, with a tentative D call TRBD1 (6 bases). Looked up from germline, CDR1 is SQVTM and CDR2 is ANQGSEA. The CDR3 runs to 15 residues. The V end was cut by 7 bases, the J end by 0 bases, with 18 bases between. The CDR3 region is CSARTGTKYQETQYF. The DNA for the CDR3 is TGCAGCGCACGGACCGGGACAAAGTACCAAGAGACCCAGTACTTC.

This clone has only one observation. This chain joins TRBV28 and TRBJ2-3; 8 bases agree with TRBD2. The V gene's germline CDR1 is MDHEN and CDR2 SYDVKM. V was clipped by 6 bases and J by 7 bases; unmatched bases: 9. The CDR3 runs to 14 residues. CDR3 DNA: TGTGCCAGCAGATCCAGCGGGAGCCCTCATACGCAGTATTTT. It codes for CASRSSGSPHTQYF.

V is TRBV6-5 and J is TRBJ2-7; possible D gene TRBD2, 6 bases. The CDR3 is 13 residues long. With 7 bases removed from V and 2 bases from J, the gap between germline ends came to 12 bases. Germline V lookup: CDR1 MNHEY, CDR2 SVGAGI. CDR3 amino acids: CASMRGSPYEQYF. The CDR3 region has the DNA TGTGCCAGCATGCGGGGTTCCCCCTACGAGCAGTACTTC.

The genes are TRBV7-2 and TRBJ2-5; 16 bases agree with TRBD2. The CDR3 runs to 17 residues. Germline V gene lookup returns CDR1 SGHTA and CDR2 FQGNSA. V was clipped by 5 bases and J by 4 bases; unmatched bases: 7. The CDR3 reads CASSPGLAGGPSETQYF. For the CDR3, the DNA is TGTGCCAGCAGCCCGGGACTAGCGGGAGGGCCGTCAGAGACCCAGTACTTC.

This chain connects TRBV5-1 to TRBJ1-1; 7 bases are shared with TRBD1. With V trimmed by 8 bases and J by 2 bases, 12 bases remained unmatched. Per germline, CDR1 SGHRS and CDR2 YFSETQ. There are 15 residues in the CDR3. As DNA, the CDR3 is TGCGCCAGTGGACGCGGGGACAGAACAAACACTGAAGCTTTCTTT. Amino acids: CASGRGDRTNTEAFF.

Remarks on this clone: Other DNA sequences from this sample encode an identical CDR3 as well. This chain joins TRBV18 and TRBJ1-2; TRBD1 might be the D (6 bases). This CDR3 is 15 amino acids long. Trimming left V 0 bases short and J 4 bases short, with 12 bases between. The germline CDR1 and CDR2 sequences are KGHSH and LQKENI. CDR3 amino acids: CASSPPSQGFYGYTF. In DNA, the CDR3 is TGTGCCAGCTCACCACCTTCACAGGGTTTCTATGGCTACACCTTC.

The chain combines TRBV6-2 or TRBV6-3 with TRBJ2-7; 8 bases match TRBD2. The V gene end was trimmed by 3 bases and the J gene end by 4 bases; junction bases not matched to a gene: 11. CDR1 and CDR2 (germline): MNHEY, SVGEGT. The CDR3 runs to 16 residues. CDR3 DNA sequence: TGTGCCAGCAGTTATGCCCAGACTAGCGTGGCGTACGAGCAGTACTTC. Translated, it gives CASSYAQTSVAYEQYF.

The chain carries TRBV6-5 and TRBJ2-1; no definite D call. The germline CDR1 and CDR2 sequences are MNHEY and SVGAGI. The CDR3 sequence is 12 residues long. V dropped 6 bases and J dropped 2 bases, with 5 bases sitting between them. The DNA for the CDR3 is TGTGCCAGCAGGGCCCCCTACAATGAGCAGTTCTTC. It translates to CASRAPYNEQFF.

The genes are TRBV3-1 (or the pseudogene TRBV3-2) and TRBJ1-3; 8 nucleotides agree with TRBD1. The CDR3 is 16 amino acids. The V segment lost 3 bases and the J segment 0 bases; nucleotides outside the gene matches: 4. Germline loops: CDR1 LGHDT, CDR2 YNNKEL (reference sequence). This chain's CDR3 is CASSHGQGLSGNTIYF. As DNA, the CDR3 is TGTGCCAGCAGCCACGGACAGGGACTCTCTGGAAACACCATATATTTT.

The genes are TRBV6-5 and TRBJ1-1; D might be TRBD1 (6 bases). CDR1 and CDR2 (germline): MNHEY, SVGAGI. This CDR3 contains 14 residues. The V and J ends lost 0 bases and 5 bases respectively, with 10 bases between them. Here the CDR3 reads CASSYSTGQTEAFF. CDR3 nucleotide sequence: TGTGCCAGCAGTTACTCAACAGGGCAGACTGAAGCTTTCTTT.

This clone was seen only once. The chain carries TRBV13 and TRBJ2-7, with TRBD2 as a possible D gene (6 bases). CDR1 PRHDT and CDR2 FYEKMQ come from the germline V gene (reference sequence). V was cut by 6 bases and J by 6 bases, with 9 bases left in between. The CDR3 runs 11 residues. The DNA of the CDR3 is TGTGCCAGCAGGCGGGAAACCGAGCAGTACTTC. It encodes CASRRETEQYF.

V and J are TRBV6-6 and TRBJ2-7; 8 bases are shared with TRBD1. The CDR3 extends over 16 amino acids. Germline CDR1 reads MNHNY; CDR2 reads SVGAGI (reference sequence). Trimming at V came to 6 bases and at J to 5 bases, leaving 15 bases not matched to a gene. CDR3 loop: CASRGGLRQGSDEQYF. In DNA, the CDR3 is TGTGCCAGCAGAGGGGGTCTACGACAGGGGAGTGACGAGCAGTACTTC.

V gene TRBV6-2 or TRBV6-3 combines with J gene TRBJ1-5, with 7 bases identical to TRBD1. With V trimmed by 5 bases and J by 6 bases, 4 bases remained unmatched. Germline CDR1 reads MNHEY; CDR2 reads SVGEGT. The CDR3 contains 13 residues. The CDR3 sequence: CASSDRVGQPQHF. CDR3 DNA sequence: TGTGCCAGCAGTGACAGGGTAGGTCAGCCCCAGCATTTT.

This chain uses TRBV29-1 with TRBJ2-1, with 7 nucleotides matching TRBD2. Germline V gene data show CDR1 as SQVTM and CDR2 as ANQGSEA. This CDR3 has 14 amino acids. As DNA, the CDR3 is TGCAGGGGGTTGGGGGAGGGGTTCTACAATGAGCAGTTCTTC. Its protein product is CRGLGEGFYNEQFF.

CDR3 in DNA: TGTGCAAGGATTCCCTGCTACTACAATGAGCAGTTCTTC. Residues: CARIPCYYNEQFF. The rearrangement uses TRBV12-2 and TRBJ2-1; the table assigns TRBD2, which was not confirmed against the DNA. TRBV12-2 is a pseudogene locus. The CDR3 runs to 13 residues.

The chain has TRBV12-3 or TRBV12-4 and TRBJ1-4, with 8 bases aligning to TRBD1. The CDR3 has 13 amino acids. The junction had 9 bases not matched to a gene; V was cut back by 5 bases and J by 13 bases. The CDR3 region is CASSPQGRGRLFF. In DNA form, the CDR3 reads TGTGCCAGCAGTCCTCAGGGCAGGGGGCGACTGTTTTTT.

DNA of the CDR3: TGTGCCAGCAGCCCGACAGGGGGTAACTATGGCTACACCTTC. This gives the protein CASSPTGGNYGYTF. The V gene is TRBV7-9, the J gene TRBJ1-2, with TRBD1 matching 9 bases. V trimming: 5 bases; J trimming: 1 base; junction bases outside the gene matches: 2. Per the germline V gene, CDR1 is SEHNR and CDR2 is FQNEAQ (reference sequence). The CDR3 length is 14 residues.

The chain recombines TRBV15 with TRBJ1-6, with TRBD1 identical over 9 bases. The CDR3 sequence is 19 residues long. The V and J ends lost 0 bases and 2 bases, in that order; junction bases with no gene match: 8. Germline V gene sequence: CDR1 LNHNV, CDR2 YYDKDF (reference sequence). The CDR3 coding sequence is TGTGCCACCAGCAGAGATCTAGGGACAGGGAGTGCCTATAATTCACCCCTCCACTTT. It specifies CATSRDLGTGSAYNSPLHF.

This clone showed up just once. The chain's CDR3 is CASSQDPGVPYNEQFF. The CDR3 nucleotides are TGTGCCAGCAGCCAAGATCCGGGGGTTCCCTACAATGAGCAGTTCTTC. V and J are TRBV4-2 and TRBJ2-1; the D gene is possibly TRBD2 (6 bases). The V and J ends lost 0 bases and 2 bases respectively, with 11 bases between them. This CDR3 comprises 16 residues. Germline-derived CDR1 and CDR2 are LGHNA and YNFKEQ.

The J gene is TRBJ2-7, the V gene TRBV25-1; D might be TRBD2 (6 bases). The V gene lost 6 bases and the J gene lost 0 bases, with 15 bases spanning the gap. Germline CDR1 and CDR2: MGHDK and SYGVNS. The CDR3 spans 15 residues. The CDR3: CASRAPREVSYEQYF. In nucleotides, the CDR3 is TGTGCCAGCAGGGCCCCAAGGGAGGTCTCCTACGAGCAGTACTTC.

Remarks on this clone: Other DNA variants within this sample encode the same CDR3. The chain has TRBV6-1 and TRBJ1-2; 8 nucleotides agree with TRBD1. The V gene's germline CDR1 is MNHNS and CDR2 SASEGT. The CDR3 contains 13 residues. Trimming took 2 bases from V and 7 from J; bases not matched to a gene: 3. The DNA of the CDR3 is TGTGCCAGCAGTGAACAGGGGGCAGGTGGCTACACCTTC. It is translated as CASSEQGAGGYTF.

The CDR3 protein is CASSPGLLEANEKLFF. CDR3 bases: TGTGCCAGCAGTCCGGGACTCCTGGAGGCTAATGAAAAACTGTTTTTT. The chain carries TRBV27 and TRBJ1-4; TRBD1 might be the D (5 bases). Germline assignment: CDR1 MNHEY and CDR2 SMNVEV (reference sequence). CDR3 length equals 16 residues. Trimming pared 5 bases from V and 3 bases from J, leaving 16 bases between.

As DNA, the CDR3 is TGCGCCAGCAGCCCCGGACTAGCAGCTTACACAGATACGCAGTATTTT. Its protein product is CASSPGLAAYTDTQYF. The chain combines TRBV5-1 with TRBJ2-3, with 8 bases aligning to TRBD2. Germline V gene sequence: CDR1 SGHRS, CDR2 YFSETQ. This CDR3 is built from 16 residues. V trimming: 4 bases; J trimming: 2 bases; junction bases outside the gene matches: 9.